The 19 T cell receptor beta chains below all came from one sample that was sequenced in a study of T cells in Graves' hyperthyroidism and ophthalmopathy. Amplification yielded TCR beta CDR3 regions, with RNA transcripts as the source. HTBI primers drove first-round RT-PCR of the TCR CDR3. TCRdb processed the multiplex PCR reads anew with MiXCR; each CDR3 protein has one entry. The sample consists of just over 550,000 distinct CDR3 sequences, 46% of them appearing once. The specimen sequenced was peripheral blood or thyroid tissue (not recorded which). These receptors all come from a woman aged 18-29 years with Graves' hyperthyroidism.

As regards this clonotype: With a much larger clone just one base away, this may be a read error. V usage is TRBV10-2 and J usage is TRBJ1-1; 9 bases match TRBD1. This CDR3 has 15 amino acids. V dropped 8 bases and J dropped 4; count of bases not matched to a gene: 11. The germline V gene encodes CDR1 WSHSY and CDR2 SAAADI. CDR3 amino acids: CASGTGTGFSTEAFF. The CDR3 coding sequence is TGCGCCAGCGGGACCGGGACAGGGTTCAGCACTGAAGCTTTCTTT.

The chain couples TRBV6-5 to TRBJ2-5; TRBD2 matches 10 bases. The CDR3 totals 13 residues. V was pared by 8 bases and J by 6 bases, with 6 bases of the junction left unmatched. Per the germline V gene, CDR1 is MNHEY and CDR2 is SVGAGI. The CDR3, as DNA: TGTGCCAGCTCGCTAGCGGGAGAGCAGACCCAGTACTTC. Translated: CASSLAGEQTQYF.

The V call is TRBV2, the J call TRBJ2-3; no firm D call. Per germline, CDR1 SNHLY and CDR2 FYNNEI. CDR3 length: 11 residues. Trimming took 7 bases from V and 4 from J, leaving 6 bases between them. The CDR3 is CASKQPDTQYF. Here the CDR3 DNA reads TGTGCCAGCAAACAGCCAGATACGCAGTATTTT.

This clonotype has only a few counts. The chain recombines TRBV7-3 with TRBJ2-7, with no clear D. In germline, CDR1 is SGHTA, CDR2 FQGTGA. The CDR3 runs 13 residues. V was shortened by 2 bases and J by 2 bases, with 7 bases between the two germline ends. The DNA for the CDR3 is TGTGCCAGCAGCTTAGAAGGCCCCTACGAGCAGTACTTC. This codes for CASSLEGPYEQYF.

This clonotype came up a few times. The chain carries TRBV12-3 or TRBV12-4 and TRBJ2-7; D remains ambiguous. This CDR3 comprises 12 residues. Trimming stripped 8 bases from V and 2 bases from J, with 10 bases between. CDR3: CASAFGPYEQYF. CDR3 DNA sequence: TGTGCCAGCGCCTTTGGGCCCTACGAGCAGTACTTC.

Points on this clonotype: This may be a read error: a much more frequent sequence differs by one nucleotide. The chain has TRBV15 and TRBJ2-7; 13 nucleotides match TRBD2. Per the germline V gene, CDR1 is LNHNV and CDR2 is YYDKDF (reference sequence). The J segment lost 12 bases and the V segment lost 1 base, leaving 6 bases of the junction unmatched. CDR3 length equals 14 residues. CDR3 sequence reads: CATSRGTSGSLAYF. CDR3 nucleotides: TGTGCCACCAGCAGAGGGACTAGCGGGAGTCTCGCGTACTTC.

V and J are TRBV7-8 and TRBJ1-4, with D unclear. CDR3 length: 13 amino acids. Germline values: CDR1 SGHVS, CDR2 FQNEAQ. V gave up 7 bases and J gave up 8 bases, with 14 bases separating them. This CDR3 reads CASNFRQDEKLFF. Here the CDR3 DNA reads TGTGCCAGCAATTTTCGGCAGGACGAAAAACTGTTTTTT.

The chain has TRBV20-1 and TRBJ2-2; TRBD1 might be the D (5 bases). CDR1 and CDR2 from the germline V gene are DFQATT and SNEGSKA (reference sequence). The CDR3 consists of 16 residues. Between the trimmed V and J ends, which lost 3 bases and 1 base, there was a span of 15 bases. DNA for the CDR3: TGCAGTGCTAGTCCTGCCGGCAGGGTGAACACCGGGGAGCTGTTTTTT. The encoded protein is CSASPAGRVNTGELFF.

The chain is built from TRBV25-1 and TRBJ2-3, with 9 bases identical to TRBD2. The V and J ends lost 6 bases and 6 bases, in that order; junction bases with no gene match: 10. The CDR3 is 15 residues long. The germline gives CDR1 MGHDK, CDR2 SYGVNS. The DNA of the CDR3 is TGTGCCAGCAGCGTAGACAGCGGGAGGTCGGATACGCAGTATTTT. Protein: CASSVDSGRSDTQYF.

The gene calls are TRBV13 and TRBJ1-1, with D tentatively TRBD1 (6 bases). CDR1 and CDR2 from the germline V gene are PRHDT and FYEKMQ (reference sequence). The ends were cut back, 4 bases at V and 11 bases at J, with 17 bases in the middle. The CDR3 extends over 13 amino acids. The CDR3 reads CASSSNPQGWAFF. DNA for the CDR3: TGTGCCAGCAGCTCAAATCCCCAGGGGTGGGCTTTCTTT.

The DNA of the CDR3 is TGTGCCAGCACCTACAACAGGGAAGGCAATCAGCCCCAGCATTTT. It is translated as CASTYNREGNQPQHF. This chain connects TRBV10-3 to TRBJ1-5, with D perhaps TRBD1 (6 bases). Germline CDR1 reads ENHRY; CDR2 reads SYGVKD. CDR3 length: 15 amino acids. V lost 10 bases and J 2 bases, leaving 18 bases between the germline ends.

The chain couples TRBV29-1 to TRBJ2-7; D is tentatively TRBD1 or TRBD2 (5 bases each). Germline V gene lookup returns CDR1 SQVTM and CDR2 ANQGSEA. This CDR3 comprises 12 residues. Trimming shortened V by 5 bases and J by 7 bases, and 15 bases separated the two germline ends. DNA of the CDR3: TGCAGCGTTTGGAGTGGGACGGGGGAGCAGTACTTC. Translating gives CSVWSGTGEQYF.

The chain uses TRBV10-3 and TRBJ1-6, with unresolved D. The CDR3 is made up of 13 amino acids. V was cut by 7 bases and J by 10 bases, with 14 bases left in between. CDR1 and CDR2 (germline): ENHRY, SYGVKD. The CDR3 sequence: CAITTSGRSPLHF. The CDR3 region has the DNA TGTGCCATCACCACTAGCGGGAGGTCACCCCTCCACTTT.

The chain uses TRBV29-1 and TRBJ2-7, with 9 bases fitting TRBD1. The ends lost 7 bases at V and 4 bases at J; junction bases unmatched: 14. CDR1 is SQVTM and CDR2 is ANQGSEA in the germline V gene. This CDR3 is 15 amino acids long. The CDR3 DNA reads TGCAGCGCAGCACACCGGGACAGGGAGGGGTACGAGCAGTACTTC. It is translated as CSAAHRDREGYEQYF.

This clonotype was detected many times. The chain joins TRBV7-9 to TRBJ1-3, with no clear D. The germline V gene encodes CDR1 SEHNR and CDR2 FQNEAQ (reference sequence). The CDR3 has 14 amino acids. Trimming cost V 4 bases and J 2 bases, with 9 bases left between them. CDR3 residues: CASSSGSAGNTIYF. The CDR3 DNA sequence: TGTGCCAGCAGCTCCGGGAGTGCTGGAAACACCATATATTTT.

The gene calls are TRBV2 and TRBJ1-1; D is ambiguous. The germline V gene has CDR1 SNHLY and CDR2 FYNNEI. The CDR3 is 13 residues long. The ends were cut back, 8 bases at V and 1 base at J, with 11 bases in the middle. In nucleotides, the CDR3 is TGTGCCAGCCTGGACGGTCCGAACACTGAAGCTTTCTTT. Translated: CASLDGPNTEAFF.

This chain joins TRBV29-1 and TRBJ1-2, with D uncertain. The CDR3 length is 13 residues. Looked up from germline, CDR1 is SQVTM and CDR2 is ANQGSEA. For the CDR3, the DNA is TGCGGCCATCCCATCCGGGCAGGAGGAGGCCACACCTTC. Protein: CGHPIRAGGGHTF.

The table lists this clonotype with a count of one. The V gene is TRBV25-1, the J gene TRBJ1-1; TRBD1 matches 7 bases. The germline V gene has CDR1 MGHDK and CDR2 SYGVNS. The CDR3 runs 14 residues. V shed 6 bases, J shed 2 bases, and the junction held 6 bases outside the gene matches. This chain's CDR3 is CASSTRDRNTEAFF. CDR3 nucleotide sequence: TGTGCCAGCAGCACTAGGGACAGAAACACTGAAGCTTTCTTT. The full variable domain, in which reference TRBV25-1 and TRBJ1-1 provide the parts outside the CDR3, is EADIYQTPRYLVIGTGKKITLECSQTMGHDKMYWYQQDPGMELHLIHYSYGVNSTEKGDLSSESTVSRIRTEHFPLTLESARPSHTSQYLCASSTRDRNTEAFFGQGTRLTVV.

With respect to this clonotype: Sequence at one end of the junction differs from germline and may be a read error. The chain carries TRBV25-1 and TRBJ1-5; TRBD1 matches 7 bases. CDR1 and CDR2 (germline): MGHDK, SYGVNS. The CDR3 has 13 amino acids. The CDR3 is CATHLTGFQPQHF. The CDR3 coding sequence is TGTGCCACCCACCTGACAGGGTTTCAGCCTCAGCATTTT.